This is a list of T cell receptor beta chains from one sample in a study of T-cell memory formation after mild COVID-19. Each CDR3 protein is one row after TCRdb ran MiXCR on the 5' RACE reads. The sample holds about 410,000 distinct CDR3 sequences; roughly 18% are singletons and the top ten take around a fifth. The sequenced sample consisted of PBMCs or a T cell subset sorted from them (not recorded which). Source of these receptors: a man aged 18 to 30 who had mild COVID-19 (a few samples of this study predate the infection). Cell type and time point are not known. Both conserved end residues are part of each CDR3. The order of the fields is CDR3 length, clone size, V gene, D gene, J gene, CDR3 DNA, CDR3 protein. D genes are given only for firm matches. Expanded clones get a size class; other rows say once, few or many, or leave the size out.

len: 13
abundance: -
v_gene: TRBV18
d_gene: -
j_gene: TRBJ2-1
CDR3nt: TGTGCCAGCTCACCAGGGACGTGGAATGAGCAGTTCTTC
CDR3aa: CASSPGTWNEQFF

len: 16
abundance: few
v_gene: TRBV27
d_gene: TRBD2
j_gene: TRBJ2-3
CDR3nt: TGTGCCAGCAGTCCCCGACTAGCGGGGGGCGTAGATACGCAGTATTTT
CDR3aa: CASSPRLAGGVDTQYF

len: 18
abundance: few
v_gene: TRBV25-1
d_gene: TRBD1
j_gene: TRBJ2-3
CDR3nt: TGTGCCAGCAGTGACCCGCTTTCCGGGACAGGGTGGACAGATACGCAGTATTTT
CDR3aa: CASSDPLSGTGWTDTQYF

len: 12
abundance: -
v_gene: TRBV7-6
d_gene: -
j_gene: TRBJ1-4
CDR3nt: TGTGCCAGCAGCTTCCCAGCAGGGCAACTGTTTTTT
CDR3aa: CASSFPAGQLFF

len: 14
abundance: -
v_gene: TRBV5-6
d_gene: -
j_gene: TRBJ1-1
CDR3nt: TGTGCCAGCAGCTTGGTCATGACCGGAGCTGAAGCTTTCTTT
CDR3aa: CASSLVMTGAEAFF

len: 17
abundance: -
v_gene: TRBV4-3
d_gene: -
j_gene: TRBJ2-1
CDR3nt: TGCGCCAGCAGCCAAGTTAATCCAGGGGCGACCTACAATGAGCAGTTCTTC
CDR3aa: CASSQVNPGATYNEQFF

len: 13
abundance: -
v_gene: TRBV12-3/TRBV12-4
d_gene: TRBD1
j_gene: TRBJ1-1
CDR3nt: TGTGCCAGCAGTCCGTGGGGACAGGGCGGAGCTTTCTTT
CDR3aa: CASSPWGQGGAFF

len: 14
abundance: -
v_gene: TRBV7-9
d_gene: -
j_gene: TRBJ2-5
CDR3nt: TGTGCCAGCAGCCCAATGACAGGGGAGGGGACCCAGTACTTC
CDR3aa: CASSPMTGEGTQYF

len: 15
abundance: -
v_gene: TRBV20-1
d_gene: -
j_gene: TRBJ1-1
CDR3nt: TGCAGTGCTAGGGCGAGCCGGGTTGGAGACACTGAAGCTTTCTTT
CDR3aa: CSARASRVGDTEAFF

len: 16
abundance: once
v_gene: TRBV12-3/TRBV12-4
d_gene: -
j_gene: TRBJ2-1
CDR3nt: -
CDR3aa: CASSTSTGRVRNEQFF

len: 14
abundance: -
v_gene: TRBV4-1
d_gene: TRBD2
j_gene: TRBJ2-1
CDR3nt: TGCGCCAGCAGCCCCGGGGCGGGGGGTTATGAGCAGTTCTTC
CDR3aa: CASSPGAGGYEQFF

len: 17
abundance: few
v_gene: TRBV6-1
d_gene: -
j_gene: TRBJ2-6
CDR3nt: TGTGCCAGCCTCCCCCGGGACGGGAGCTCTGGGGCCAACGTCCTGACTTTC
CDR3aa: CASLPRDGSSGANVLTF

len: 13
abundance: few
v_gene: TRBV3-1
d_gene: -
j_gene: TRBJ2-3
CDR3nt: TGTGCCAGCAGACCGGGGATCACAGATACGCAGTATTTT
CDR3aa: CASRPGITDTQYF

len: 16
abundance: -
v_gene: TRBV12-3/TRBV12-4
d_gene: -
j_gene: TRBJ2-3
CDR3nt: TGTGCCAGCAGCCCCCTGGGGGGGGCTAACTGGGATACGCAGTATTTT
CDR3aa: CASSPLGGANWDTQYF

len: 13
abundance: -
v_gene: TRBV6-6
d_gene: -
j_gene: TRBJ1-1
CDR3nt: TGTGCCAGCAGTTACCAATCTGGACAGGAAGCTTTCTTT
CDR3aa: CASSYQSGQEAFF

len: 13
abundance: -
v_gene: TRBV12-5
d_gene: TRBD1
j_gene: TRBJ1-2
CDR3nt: TGTGCTAGTGGTTTAGGGACAGCCTATGGCTACACCTTC
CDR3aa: CASGLGTAYGYTF

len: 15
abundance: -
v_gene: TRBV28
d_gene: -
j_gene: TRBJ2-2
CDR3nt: TGTGCCAGCAGTGATTATCGGGCGAACACCGGGGAGCTGTTTTTT
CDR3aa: CASSDYRANTGELFF

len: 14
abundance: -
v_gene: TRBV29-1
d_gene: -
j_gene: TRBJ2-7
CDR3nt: TGCAGCGTAGGGAAGACAGGAAGGTCCTACGAGCAGTACTTC
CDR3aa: CSVGKTGRSYEQYF

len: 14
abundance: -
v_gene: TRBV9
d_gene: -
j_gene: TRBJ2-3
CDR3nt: TGTGCCAGCAGTGCTCAGATTCTCTCGGATACGCAGTATTTT
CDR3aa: CASSAQILSDTQYF

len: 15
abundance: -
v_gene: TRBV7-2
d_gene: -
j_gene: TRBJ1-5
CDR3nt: TGTGCCAGCAGCTTGGCCTGCTTGACAAATCAGCCCCAGCATTTT
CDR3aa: CASSLACLTNQPQHF

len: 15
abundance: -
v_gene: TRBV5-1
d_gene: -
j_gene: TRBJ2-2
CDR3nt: TGCGCCAGCAATGATTTGGTGGAGGACACCGGGGAGCTGTTTTTT
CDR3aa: CASNDLVEDTGELFF

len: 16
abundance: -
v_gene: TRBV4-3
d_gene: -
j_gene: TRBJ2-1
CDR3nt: TGCGCCAGCAGCCAAGACCGGGGCGCGATGTCCAATGAGCAGTTCTTC
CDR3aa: CASSQDRGAMSNEQFF

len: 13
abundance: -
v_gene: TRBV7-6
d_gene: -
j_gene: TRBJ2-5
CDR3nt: TGTGCCAGCAGCTTAGAGCTGAGAGAGACCCAGTACTTC
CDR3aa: CASSLELRETQYF

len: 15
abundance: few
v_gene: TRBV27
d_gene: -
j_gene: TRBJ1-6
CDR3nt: TGTGCCAGCAGTTTTGGTAAAGGGAGAAATTCACCCCTCCACTTT
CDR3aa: CASSFGKGRNSPLHF

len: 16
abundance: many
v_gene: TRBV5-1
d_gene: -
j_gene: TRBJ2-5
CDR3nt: TGCGCCAGCAGCTTGAATCTCCGGACAGCCCATCAGACCCAGTACTTC
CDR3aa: CASSLNLRTAHQTQYF